This T cell receptor (beta chain) was found in a study of PD-1 blockade in classical Hodgkin lymphoma. In the study overall: Nivolumab was given intravenously to patients at 3 mg/kg every 2 weeks.

The time point: cycle 4 day 1 (C4D1), after more than five weeks of nivolumab. All patients relapsed after autologous stem cell transplantation, and brentuximab vedotin exposure varied. This table comes from immunoSEQ multiplex PCR, and its TCRdb copy is limited to in-frame clones, with some not included. Seen here are 50,000 or so clones, 90% observed once, and the top ten hold about 15%. Overall study results and limits: Those achieving complete response showed baseline diversity like newly diagnosed patients. Some patients started nivolumab under 1 year after ASCT, and they were excluded. Reports indicated that newly diagnosed patients had lower baseline TCR diversity than healthy donors did.

Concerning this clone: The antigen is undetermined.

The CDR3 extends over 13 amino acids. Germline V CDR1 and CDR2: SEHNR, FQNEAQ (reference sequence). The V gene lost 2 bases and the J gene lost 4 bases, with 9 bases spanning the gap. This TCR came from a human donor with classical Hodgkin lymphoma. J is TRBJ2-7 and V is TRBV7-9, with no clear D. The material sequenced was peripheral blood mononuclear cells (PBMCs), taken before the fourth cycle of nivolumab. CDR3 sequence: CASSLREEYEQYF. For the CDR3, the DNA is TGTGCCAGCAGCTTAAGGGAAGAGTACGAGCAGTACTTC.